This TCR beta chain was recovered during a study of blood T cells in healthy people across ages. This CDR3 has 13 residues. Primers used in a second PCR of about 7 to 12 cycles were a sample-barcoded 5' primer and a J-beta primer mix. TCRdb independently ran MiXCR on the 5' RACE reads; one entry per CDR3 protein. The data contain some 1,000,000 distinct CDR3 sequences, 20% to 25% of them singletons. The sample holds a few counts of this clonotype. The same sample was also used in a study of T cells of mothers and their children.

What was sequenced was blood. The TCR was taken from a girl aged 2 to 9 in good health. The chain recombines TRBV12-3 or TRBV12-4 with TRBJ2-1; D gene uncertain. The J call may be mistaken, given a closer DNA end match to TRBJ2-7. CDR3 protein: CASSLNGVYEQYF. For the CDR3, the DNA is TGTGCCAGCAGTTTAAACGGTGTCTACGAGCAGTACTTC.